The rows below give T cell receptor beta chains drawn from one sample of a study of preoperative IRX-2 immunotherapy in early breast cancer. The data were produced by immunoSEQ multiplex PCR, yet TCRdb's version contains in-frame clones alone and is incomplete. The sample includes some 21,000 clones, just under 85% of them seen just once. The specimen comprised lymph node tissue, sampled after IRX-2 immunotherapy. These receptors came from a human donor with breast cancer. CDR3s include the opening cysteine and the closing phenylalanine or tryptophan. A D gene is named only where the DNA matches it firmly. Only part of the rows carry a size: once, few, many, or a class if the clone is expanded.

CDR3aa: CASSPPGGWWDNTEAFF; CDR3nt: TGTGCCAGCTCACCACCGGGCGGATGGTGGGACAACACTGAAGCTTTCTTT; len: 17; abundance: .; j_gene: TRBJ1-1; d_gene: .; v_gene: TRBV18
CDR3aa: CASSYPRTSGRADEQFF; CDR3nt: TGTGCCAGCAGTTATCCCCGGACTAGCGGGAGGGCCGATGAGCAGTTCTTC; len: 17; abundance: .; j_gene: TRBJ2-1; d_gene: TRBD2; v_gene: TRBV6-8
CDR3aa: CSVGRRDSGPYEQYF; CDR3nt: TGCAGCGTTGGTCGTAGGGACAGTGGCCCCTACGAGCAGTACTTC; len: 15; abundance: .; j_gene: TRBJ2-7; d_gene: TRBD1; v_gene: TRBV29-1
CDR3aa: CASARTVSYEQYF; CDR3nt: TGTGCCAGCGCCCGTACGGTGTCCTACGAGCAGTACTTC; len: 13; abundance: .; j_gene: TRBJ2-7; d_gene: .; v_gene: TRBV28
CDR3aa: CASGPGTGQSYNEQFF; CDR3nt: TGTGCTAGTGGTCCCGGGACAGGGCAATCCTACAATGAGCAGTTCTTC; len: 16; abundance: few; j_gene: TRBJ2-1; d_gene: TRBD1; v_gene: TRBV12-5
CDR3aa: CASSLGQGLVEAFF; CDR3nt: TGCGCCAGCAGCTTGGGACAGGGGCTTGTTGAAGCTTTCTTT; len: 14; abundance: .; j_gene: TRBJ1-1; d_gene: TRBD1; v_gene: TRBV5-1
CDR3aa: CASSGRTVTDTQYF; CDR3nt: TGTGCCAGCAGTGGCCGGACAGTCACAGATACGCAGTATTTT; len: 14; abundance: .; j_gene: TRBJ2-3; d_gene: .; v_gene: TRBV6-8
CDR3aa: CATSRVLAGAHEQYF; CDR3nt: TGTGCCACCAGCAGAGTTTTAGCGGGAGCGCACGAGCAGTACTTC; len: 15; abundance: .; j_gene: TRBJ2-7; d_gene: TRBD2; v_gene: TRBV15
CDR3aa: CASSVLPNGTPSYEQYF; CDR3nt: TGTGCCAGCAGTGTTCTCCCGAACGGGACCCCTTCCTACGAGCAGTACTTC; len: 17; abundance: .; j_gene: TRBJ2-7; d_gene: .; v_gene: TRBV6-8
CDR3aa: CASIGTGHQETQYF; CDR3nt: TGTGCCAGTATCGGGACAGGCCATCAAGAGACCCAGTACTTC; len: 14; abundance: .; j_gene: TRBJ2-5; d_gene: TRBD1; v_gene: TRBV19
CDR3aa: CASGSLEGLAGKSYYNEQFF; CDR3nt: TGTGCTAGTGGTTCCCTCGAGGGACTAGCGGGGAAGTCCTACTACAATGAGCAGTTCTTC; len: 20; abundance: .; j_gene: TRBJ2-1; d_gene: TRBD2; v_gene: TRBV12-5
CDR3aa: CASSRTAASPLHF; CDR3nt: TGTGCCAGCTCACGGACAGCGGCTTCACCCCTCCACTTT; len: 13; abundance: .; j_gene: TRBJ1-6; d_gene: .; v_gene: TRBV18
CDR3aa: CASSSRGLEETQYF; CDR3nt: TGCGCCAGCAGCTCCAGGGGGTTGGAGGAGACCCAGTACTTC; len: 14; abundance: .; j_gene: TRBJ2-5; d_gene: TRBD1; v_gene: TRBV5-1
CDR3aa: CASSPQGSTDTQYF; CDR3nt: TGTGCCAGCTCACCACAGGGAAGCACAGATACGCAGTATTTT; len: 14; abundance: .; j_gene: TRBJ2-3; d_gene: .; v_gene: TRBV18
CDR3aa: CAWAWSSYTDTQYF; CDR3nt: TGTGCCTGGGCATGGTCTTCTTACACAGATACGCAGTATTTT; len: 14; abundance: .; j_gene: TRBJ2-3; d_gene: .; v_gene: TRBV30
CDR3aa: CASSWGSGGLETQYF; CDR3nt: TGTGCTAGTTCTTGGGGTTCGGGGGGACTGGAGACCCAGTACTTC; len: 15; abundance: few; j_gene: TRBJ2-5; d_gene: TRBD2; v_gene: TRBV12-5
CDR3aa: CASSDDRVSGYTF; CDR3nt: TGTGCCAGCAGTGACGACAGGGTGTCTGGCTACACCTTC; len: 13; abundance: .; j_gene: TRBJ1-2; d_gene: TRBD1; v_gene: TRBV6-8
CDR3aa: CATSRSGVAYEQYF; CDR3nt: TGTGCCACCAGCAGAAGTGGCGTGGCCTACGAGCAGTACTTC; len: 14; abundance: .; j_gene: TRBJ2-7; d_gene: .; v_gene: TRBV15
CDR3aa: CASSLHGPSYEQYF; CDR3nt: TGTGCCAGCAGCTTACACGGACCATCCTACGAGCAGTACTTC; len: 14; abundance: .; j_gene: TRBJ2-7; d_gene: .; v_gene: TRBV7-5
CDR3aa: CASSRQGSEKLFF; CDR3nt: TGTGCCAGCAGTAGACAGGGAAGTGAAAAACTGTTTTTT; len: 13; abundance: .; j_gene: TRBJ1-4; d_gene: TRBD1; v_gene: TRBV6-8
CDR3aa: CASTTGGYGQFF; CDR3nt: TGTGCCAGCACGACAGGGGGGTATGGGCAGTTCTTC; len: 12; abundance: .; j_gene: TRBJ2-1; d_gene: TRBD1; v_gene: TRBV28
CDR3aa: CASSDQGAFGYTF; CDR3nt: TGTGCCAGTTCCGACCAGGGGGCGTTTGGCTACACCTTC; len: 13; abundance: .; j_gene: TRBJ1-2; d_gene: TRBD1; v_gene: TRBV19
CDR3aa: CASSLGQGPDTQYF; CDR3nt: TGCGCCAGCAGCTTGGGGCAGGGCCCAGATACGCAGTATTTT; len: 14; abundance: .; j_gene: TRBJ2-3; d_gene: .; v_gene: TRBV23-1
CDR3aa: CACGGFSTDTQYF; CDR3nt: TGTGCCTGCGGGGGATTTAGCACAGATACGCAGTATTTT; len: 13; abundance: .; j_gene: TRBJ2-3; d_gene: .; v_gene: TRBV30
CDR3aa: CASTLGQKVYEQYF; CDR3nt: TGTGCCAGCACCTTGGGACAAAAAGTCTACGAGCAGTACTTC; len: 14; abundance: .; j_gene: TRBJ2-7; d_gene: .; v_gene: TRBV28
CDR3aa: CASSTTPQQGAQPQHF; CDR3nt: TGTGCCAGTAGTACCACACCACAACAGGGGGCTCAGCCCCAGCATTTT; len: 16; abundance: .; j_gene: TRBJ1-5; d_gene: TRBD1; v_gene: TRBV19
CDR3aa: CAWRTGRDTEAFF; CDR3nt: TGTGCCTGGAGGACAGGAAGGGACACTGAAGCTTTCTTT; len: 13; abundance: .; j_gene: TRBJ1-1; d_gene: .; v_gene: TRBV30